This T cell receptor beta chain was sequenced for a study of CD8 T cells in ankylosing spondylitis. General study results and limits: It appeared that ankylosing spondylitis blood was characterized by a TCR beta motif of several highly homologous variants.

TCRdb reprocessed the 5' RACE reads with MiXCR, giving one entry per CDR3 protein. Of approximately 400,000 distinct CDR3 sequences in the sample, 17% were seen once. The V and J ends lost 8 bases and 3 bases respectively, with 10 bases between them. Germline CDR1 reads MNHEY; CDR2 reads SVGEGT. This CDR3 region has 12 residues. On this clonotype: Its target is not known.

Sequences were obtained from blood, either unsorted or a sorted T cell fraction (not recorded which). The sequence derives from a male donor with ankylosing spondylitis. The genes are TRBV6-2 or TRBV6-3 and TRBJ1-1, with D tentatively TRBD1 (5 bases). CDR3 sequence: CASAGTYTEAFF. The CDR3 DNA reads TGTGCCAGCGCGGGGACCTACACTGAAGCTTTCTTT.